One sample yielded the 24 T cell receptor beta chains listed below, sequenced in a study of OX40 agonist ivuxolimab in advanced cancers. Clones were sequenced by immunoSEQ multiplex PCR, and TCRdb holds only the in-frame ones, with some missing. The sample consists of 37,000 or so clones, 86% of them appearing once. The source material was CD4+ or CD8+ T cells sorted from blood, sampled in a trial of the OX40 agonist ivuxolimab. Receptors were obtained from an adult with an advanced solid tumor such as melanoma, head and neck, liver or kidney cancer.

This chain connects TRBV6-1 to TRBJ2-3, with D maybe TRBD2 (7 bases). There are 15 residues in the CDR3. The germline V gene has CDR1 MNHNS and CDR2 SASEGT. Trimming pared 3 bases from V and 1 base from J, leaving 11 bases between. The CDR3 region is CASSDGGAGTDTQYF. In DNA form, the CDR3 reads TGTGCCAGCAGTGATGGGGGGGCTGGCACAGATACGCAGTATTTT.

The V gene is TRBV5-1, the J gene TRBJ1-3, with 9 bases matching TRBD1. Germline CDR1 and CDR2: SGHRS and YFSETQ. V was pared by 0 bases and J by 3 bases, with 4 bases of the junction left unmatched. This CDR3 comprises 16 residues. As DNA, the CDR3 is TGCGCCAGCAGCTTGGGGACAGGGGATAGTGGAAACACCATATATTTT. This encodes CASSLGTGDSGNTIYF.

The CDR3 is CASRALRSYEQYF. CDR3 nucleotides: TGTGCCAGCAGAGCACTGAGGAGCTACGAGCAGTACTTC. This chain joins TRBV6-4 and TRBJ2-7; D uncertain. CDR1 MRHNA and CDR2 SNTAGT come from the germline V gene. The CDR3 loop spans 13 amino acids. Trimming cost V 6 bases and J 3 bases, with 12 bases left between them.

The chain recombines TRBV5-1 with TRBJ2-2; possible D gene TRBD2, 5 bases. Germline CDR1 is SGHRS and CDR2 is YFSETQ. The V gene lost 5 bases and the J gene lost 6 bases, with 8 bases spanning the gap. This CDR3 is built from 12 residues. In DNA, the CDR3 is TGCGCCAGCAGGAGGGATTCCGGGGAGCTGTTTTTT. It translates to CASRRDSGELFF.

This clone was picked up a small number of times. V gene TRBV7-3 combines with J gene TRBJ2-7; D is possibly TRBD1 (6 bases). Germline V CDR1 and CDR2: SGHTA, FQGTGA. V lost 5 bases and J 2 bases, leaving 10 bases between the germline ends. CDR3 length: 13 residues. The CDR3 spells CASSPGQTYEQYF. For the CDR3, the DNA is TGTGCCAGCAGCCCTGGACAGACCTACGAGCAGTACTTC.

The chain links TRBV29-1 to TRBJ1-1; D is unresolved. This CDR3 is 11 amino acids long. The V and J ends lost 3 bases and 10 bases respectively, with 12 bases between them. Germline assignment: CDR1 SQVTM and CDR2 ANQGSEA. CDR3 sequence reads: CSVEEGERAFF. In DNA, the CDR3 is TGCAGCGTTGAGGAGGGAGAGAGAGCTTTCTTT.

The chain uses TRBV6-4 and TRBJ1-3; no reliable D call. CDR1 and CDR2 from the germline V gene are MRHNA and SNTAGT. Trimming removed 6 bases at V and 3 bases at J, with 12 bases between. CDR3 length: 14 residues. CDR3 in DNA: TGTGCCAGCAGGGATCTAGGGAATGGAAACACCATATATTTT. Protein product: CASRDLGNGNTIYF.

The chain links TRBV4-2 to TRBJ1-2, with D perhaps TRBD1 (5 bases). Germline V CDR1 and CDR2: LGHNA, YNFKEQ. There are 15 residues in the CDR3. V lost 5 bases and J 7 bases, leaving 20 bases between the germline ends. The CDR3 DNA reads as TGTGCCAGCAGCGCCGAGAGAGGGGAGTTCTCTGGCTACACCTTC. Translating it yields CASSAERGEFSGYTF.

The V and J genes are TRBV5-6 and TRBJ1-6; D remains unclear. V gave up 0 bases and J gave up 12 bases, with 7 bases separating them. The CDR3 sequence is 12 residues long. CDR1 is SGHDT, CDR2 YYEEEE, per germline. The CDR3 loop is CASSLEAGPLHF. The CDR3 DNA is TGTGCCAGCAGCTTGGAGGCGGGACCCCTCCACTTT.

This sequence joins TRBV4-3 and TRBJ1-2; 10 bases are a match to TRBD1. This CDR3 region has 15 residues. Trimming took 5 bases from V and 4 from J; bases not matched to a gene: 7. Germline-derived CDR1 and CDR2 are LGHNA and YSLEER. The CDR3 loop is CASSNGQGGTYGYTF. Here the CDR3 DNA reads TGCGCCAGCAGCAACGGACAGGGGGGAACCTATGGCTACACCTTC.

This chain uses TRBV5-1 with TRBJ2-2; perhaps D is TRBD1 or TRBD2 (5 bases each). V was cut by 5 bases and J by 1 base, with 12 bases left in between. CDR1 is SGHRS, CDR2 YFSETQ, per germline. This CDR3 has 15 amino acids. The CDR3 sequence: CASRTGTENTGELFF. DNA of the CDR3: TGCGCCAGCAGAACCGGGACGGAGAACACCGGGGAGCTGTTTTTT. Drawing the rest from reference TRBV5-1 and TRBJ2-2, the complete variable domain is KAGVTQTPRYLIKTRGQQVTLSCSPISGHRSVSWYQQTPGQGLQFLFEYFSETQRNKGNFPGRFSGRQFSNSRSEMNVSTLELGDSALYLCASRTGTENTGELFFGEGSRLTVL.

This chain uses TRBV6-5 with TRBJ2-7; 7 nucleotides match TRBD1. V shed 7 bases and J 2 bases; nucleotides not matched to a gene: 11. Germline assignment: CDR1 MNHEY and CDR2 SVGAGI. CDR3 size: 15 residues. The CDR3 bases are TGTGCCAGCAAACTTGGGACAGCGTCTACCTACGAGCAGTACTTC. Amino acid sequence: CASKLGTASTYEQYF.

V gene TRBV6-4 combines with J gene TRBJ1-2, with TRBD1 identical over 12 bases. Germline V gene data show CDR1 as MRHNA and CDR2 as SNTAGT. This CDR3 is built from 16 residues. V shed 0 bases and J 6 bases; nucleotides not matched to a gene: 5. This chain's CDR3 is CASSDSGTGGADGYTF. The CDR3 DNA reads TGTGCCAGCAGTGACTCGGGGACAGGGGGCGCGGATGGCTACACCTTC.

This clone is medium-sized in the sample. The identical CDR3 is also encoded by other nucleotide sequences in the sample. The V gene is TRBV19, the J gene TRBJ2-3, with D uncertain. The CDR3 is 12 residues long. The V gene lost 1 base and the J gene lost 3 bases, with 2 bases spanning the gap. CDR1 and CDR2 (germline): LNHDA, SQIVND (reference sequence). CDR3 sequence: CASSIGTDTQYF. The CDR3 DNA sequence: TGTGCCAGTAGTATAGGTACAGATACGCAGTATTTT.

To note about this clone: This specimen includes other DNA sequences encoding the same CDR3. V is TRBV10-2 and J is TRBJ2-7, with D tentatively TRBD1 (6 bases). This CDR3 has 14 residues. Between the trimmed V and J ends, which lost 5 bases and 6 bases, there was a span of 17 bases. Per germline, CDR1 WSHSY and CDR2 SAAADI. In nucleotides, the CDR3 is TGCGCCAGCAGTCAACTGTTGGGGGCGAGCGAGCAGTACTTC. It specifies CASSQLLGASEQYF.

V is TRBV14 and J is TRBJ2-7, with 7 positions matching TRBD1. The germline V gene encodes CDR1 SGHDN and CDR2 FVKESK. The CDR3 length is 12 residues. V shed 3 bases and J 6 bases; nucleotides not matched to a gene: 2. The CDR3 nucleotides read TGTGCCAGCAGCCAGAGGGGGCGCGAGCAGTACTTC. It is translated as CASSQRGREQYF.

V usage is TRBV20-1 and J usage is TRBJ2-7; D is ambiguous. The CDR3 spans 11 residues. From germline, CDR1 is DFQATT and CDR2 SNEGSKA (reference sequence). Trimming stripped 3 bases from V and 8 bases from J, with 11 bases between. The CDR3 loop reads CSARKAEKQYF. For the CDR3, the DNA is TGCAGTGCTAGGAAGGCAGAGAAGCAGTACTTC.

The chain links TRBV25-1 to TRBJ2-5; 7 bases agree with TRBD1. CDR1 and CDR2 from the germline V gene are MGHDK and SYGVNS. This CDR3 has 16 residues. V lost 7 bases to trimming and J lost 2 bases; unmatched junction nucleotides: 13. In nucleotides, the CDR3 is TGTGCCAGCATGGCAGTGACAGGGAACGGACAAGAGACCCAGTACTTC. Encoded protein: CASMAVTGNGQETQYF.

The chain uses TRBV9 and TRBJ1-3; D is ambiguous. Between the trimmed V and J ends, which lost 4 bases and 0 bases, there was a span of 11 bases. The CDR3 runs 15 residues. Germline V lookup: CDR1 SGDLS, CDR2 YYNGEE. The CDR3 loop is CASSPTVSSGNTIYF. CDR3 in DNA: TGTGCCAGCAGCCCTACGGTGAGCTCTGGAAACACCATATATTTT.

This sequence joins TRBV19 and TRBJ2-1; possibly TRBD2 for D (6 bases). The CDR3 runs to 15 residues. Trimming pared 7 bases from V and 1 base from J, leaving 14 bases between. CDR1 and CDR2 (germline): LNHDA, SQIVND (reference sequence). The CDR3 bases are TGTGCCAGTATGCCAGTGGAGGGGTCCTACAATGAGCAGTTCTTC. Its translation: CASMPVEGSYNEQFF. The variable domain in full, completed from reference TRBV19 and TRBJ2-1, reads DGGITQSPKYLFRKEGQNVTLSCEQNLNHDAMYWYRQDPGQGLRLIYYSQIVNDFQKGDIAEGYSVSREKKESFPLTVTSAQKNPTAFYLCASMPVEGSYNEQFFGPGTRLTVL.

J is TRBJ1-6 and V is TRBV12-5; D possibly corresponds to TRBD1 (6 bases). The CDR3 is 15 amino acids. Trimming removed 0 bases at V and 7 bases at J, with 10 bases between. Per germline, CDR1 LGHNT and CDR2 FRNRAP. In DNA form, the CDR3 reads TGTGCTAGTGGTTTGGTAACAGGGCGGAATTCACCCCTCCACTTT. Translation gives CASGLVTGRNSPLHF.

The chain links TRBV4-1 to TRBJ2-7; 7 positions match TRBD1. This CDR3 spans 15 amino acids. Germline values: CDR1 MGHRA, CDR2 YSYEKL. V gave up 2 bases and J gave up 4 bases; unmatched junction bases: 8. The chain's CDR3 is CASSQSGTEIYEQYF. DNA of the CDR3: TGCGCCAGCAGCCAAAGTGGGACAGAGATTTACGAGCAGTACTTC.

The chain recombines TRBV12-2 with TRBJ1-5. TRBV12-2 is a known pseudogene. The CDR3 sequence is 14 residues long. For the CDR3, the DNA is TGTGCAAGAGCCAAACCTGGGAGCAATCAGCCCCAGCATTTT. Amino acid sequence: CARAKPGSNQPQHF.

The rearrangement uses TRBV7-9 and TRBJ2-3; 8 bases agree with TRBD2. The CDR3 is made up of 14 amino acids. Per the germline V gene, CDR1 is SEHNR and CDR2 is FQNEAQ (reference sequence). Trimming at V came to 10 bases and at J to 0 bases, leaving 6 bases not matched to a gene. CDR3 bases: TGTGCCACCCAGCGGGGGCCTAGCACAGATACGCAGTATTTT. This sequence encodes CATQRGPSTDTQYF.